This TCR beta chain was obtained from a study of T-cell memory formation after mild COVID-19 (dated by TCRdb to the early 2020s). Turning to the overall study: TCR sequence clusters from the two donors were largely donor specific. In two donors, T-cell clones that expanded and contracted after mild COVID-19 were followed by sequencing TCRalpha and TCRbeta repertoires longitudinally. The cohort comprised two young, previously healthy adult volunteers, one female and one male. Broad study findings and their caveats: Only a couple of mild cases were covered in the study, and larger cohorts including severe cases with pre-infection samples were considered necessary. The detection of some responding clones in pre-infection memory suggests that pre-existing cross-reactive memory T cells joined the SARS-CoV-2 response. SARS-CoV-2 specificity was not confirmed for the second-wave clones peaking on day 37. Contracting CD4+ clones were found mainly in CM and EM memory subsets, while CD8+ clones were enriched in EMRA. Clones that contracted from day 15 to 85 showed balanced CD4/CD8 phenotypes, whereas a second wave of clones that expanded from day 15 to 37 leaned towards CD4+.

TCRdb shows the sequencer as Illumina NovaSeq 6000. TCRalpha and TCRbeta cDNA libraries were built by 5'RACE with constant-segment primers, adding sample barcodes and unique molecular identifiers. Trizol reagent was used to extract RNA from every sample. The libraries were amplified in two PCR steps, and the second step added a second sample barcode and Illumina TruSeq adapters. Sequencing of the libraries was done on an Illumina NovaSeq, producing 2 x 150 bp paired-end reads. The study's processing was this. Demultiplexing of reads and collapsing into UMI-guided consensus sequences were performed with migec v1.2.7. Using mixcr v2.1.11, UMI consensuses were aligned to TRA and TRB V and J templates and then assembled into clonotypes. A clonotype was counted as expanded or contracted only if both edgeR and NoisET called the change significant, with noise models trained on biological replicates. For edgeR calls, the thresholds were a false discovery rate-adjusted p below 0.01 and a log2 fold-change of 1. As an exploratory analysis of dynamics, max-normalized trajectories of the 1000 most abundant clonotypes were examined with PCA combined with hierarchical clustering. Separately sequenced CD4+ and CD8+ repertoires were used to assign a CD4 or CD8 phenotype to each responding clone. Clones were called with MiXCR by TCRdb after fastp trimmed the public reads at Q25, and only in-frame beta chains were retained. When rows share a CDR3 protein, they turn into one entry using the most common DNA and genes. Here the V and J calls rest on TCRdb's processing, not on the authors' analysis. The sample table shows around 250,000 distinct CDR3 sequences, and 15% are seen once. The biggest ten clones account for more than 2% of the sample.

Ficoll-Paque density gradient centrifugation was the method used to isolate PBMCs. Trimming leaves V shorter by 3 bases and J shorter by 3 bases, with the junction holding 3 bases beyond the gene matches. From the cysteine through the phenylalanine, the CDR3 covers 13 amino acids. CDR3 DNA is the only sequence kept; it has 39 bases, read in frame from the first base. As encoded in the germline V gene (reference sequence), CDR1 is DFQATT while CDR2 is SNEGSKA. On this clonotype: Its antigen remains unidentified. Base qualities are missing; no much larger clone stands one base away.

Sample: PBMCs or a T cell subset sorted from them (not recorded which). The TCR originated in an adult woman who had mild COVID-19 (a few samples of this study predate the infection). The sample titles of this study are shuffled in the database, so cell type and time point are left out; the donor was told from shared clones. The chain is made from TRBV20-1 and TRBJ2-7, and 9 bases in between align with TRBD2. CDR3 loop: CSARGLALYEQYF. The DNA sequence follows: TGCAGTGCTAGGGGACTAGCCCTCTACGAGCAGTACTTC.